The next 17 T cell receptor beta chains were all read from a single sample in a study of radiation and T cells in renal cell carcinoma. As to time point: blood 2 weeks post-SBRT. Treatment: 15 Gy SBRT to primary tumor, nephrectomy 4 weeks later. Only in-frame clones appear in the TCRdb table, and some are missing; sequencing was by immunoSEQ multiplex PCR. The sample gives 60,000 to 65,000 clones, around three quarters of which show up once; 6.5% to 8% is in the top ten. The source was blood, collected from a patient whose treatment included radiotherapy and nephrectomy. All receptors derive from a man in his sixties with renal cell carcinoma.

The V call is TRBV7-6, the J call TRBJ2-1; D tentatively fits TRBD1 or TRBD2 (5 bases each). The length of the CDR3 is 13 residues. The V gene's germline CDR1 is SGHVS and CDR2 FNYEAQ. V lost 7 bases to trimming and J lost 8 bases, with 15 bases between them. The DNA of the CDR3 is TGTGCCAGCACTACCTGGGGGAGTGATGAGCAGTTCTTC. It codes for CASTTWGSDEQFF.

The V gene is TRBV5-1, the J gene TRBJ1-6, with unresolved D. This CDR3 contains 15 residues. Between the trimmed V and J ends, which lost 0 bases and 2 bases, there was a span of 6 bases. CDR1 is SGHRS, CDR2 YFSETQ, per germline. CDR3 residues: CASSLDSPYNSPLHF. DNA of the CDR3: TGCGCCAGCAGCTTGGATTCCCCCTATAATTCACCCCTCCACTTT.

The V and J genes are TRBV15 and TRBJ2-3; D is uncertain. Trimming took off 0 bases at V and 0 bases at J, with 13 bases between the two ends. CDR3 length: 17 amino acids. Germline CDR1 reads LNHNV; CDR2 reads YYDKDF (reference sequence). The CDR3 protein is CATSRDYSSSSTDTQYF. The CDR3 coding sequence is TGTGCCACCAGCAGAGATTATTCGTCTTCTAGCACAGATACGCAGTATTTT.

CDR3 nucleotide sequence: TGTGCCTGGAGTGTACAAGCATCCGAGACCCAGTACTTC. It specifies CAWSVQASETQYF. The chain carries TRBV30 and TRBJ2-5; D is undetermined. The CDR3 covers 13 residues. The V gene's germline CDR1 is GTSNPN and CDR2 SVGIG (reference sequence). V gave up 0 bases and J gave up 5 bases, with 10 bases separating them.

V gene TRBV14 combines with J gene TRBJ1-2; TRBD1 agrees at 7 bases. Germline CDR1 reads SGHDN; CDR2 reads FVKESK. With 2 bases clipped from V and 6 bases from J, the junction kept 6 bases outside the gene matches. This CDR3 is 14 amino acids long. CDR3 region: CASSQFVQGDGYTF. Here the CDR3 DNA reads TGTGCCAGCAGCCAATTCGTCCAGGGGGATGGCTACACCTTC.

This rearrangement joins TRBV5-8 to TRBJ1-2; weak D call: TRBD1 (5 bases). The V gene lost 4 bases and the J gene lost 5 bases, with 18 bases spanning the gap. The germline CDR1 and CDR2 sequences are SGHTS and YDEGEE. This CDR3 has 15 residues. As DNA, the CDR3 is TGTGCCAGCAGCGCTACCGGGACTCCCGCTTATGGCTACACCTTC. Translated, it gives CASSATGTPAYGYTF.

The chain combines TRBV7-9 with TRBJ2-5; D not resolved. Germline CDR1 and CDR2: SEHNR and FQNEAQ (reference sequence). V was cut by 2 bases and J by 3 bases, with 10 bases left in between. CDR3 length: 14 residues. This chain's CDR3 is CASSLTAREETQYF. CDR3 nucleotide sequence: TGTGCCAGCAGCTTAACAGCGAGAGAAGAGACCCAGTACTTC. The full variable domain, in which reference TRBV7-9 and TRBJ2-5 provide the parts outside the CDR3, is DTGVSQNPRHKITKRGQNVTFRCDPISEHNRLYWYRQTLGQGPEFLTYFQNEAQLEKSRLLSDRFSAERPKGSFSTLEIQRTEQGDSAMYLCASSLTAREETQYFGPGTRLLVL.

This clone was found a few times. This chain joins TRBV5-1 and TRBJ1-1; possible D gene TRBD1, 5 bases. Trimming shortened V by 3 bases and J by 2 bases, and 11 bases separated the two germline ends. The CDR3 consists of 14 residues. The germline gives CDR1 SGHRS, CDR2 YFSETQ. Here the CDR3 DNA reads TGCGCCAGCAGCTGGGGGAATCCTAACACTGAAGCTTTCTTT. Translated: CASSWGNPNTEAFF.

This clone is deemed large. The chain links TRBV19 to TRBJ2-3, with D possibly being TRBD1 or TRBD2 (5 bases each). The germline CDR1 and CDR2 sequences are LNHDA and SQIVND (reference sequence). This CDR3 region has 16 residues. Trimming stripped 1 base from V and 0 bases from J, with 11 bases between. The CDR3 bases are TGTGCCAGTAGTATAGGCTGGGACGTAAGCACAGATACGCAGTATTTT. Translated, it gives CASSIGWDVSTDTQYF.

This chain links TRBV5-1 with TRBJ1-1, with a weak D call TRBD1 (5 bases). Germline lookup yields CDR1 SGHRS and CDR2 YFSETQ. This CDR3 contains 13 residues. The V and J ends lost 7 bases and 5 bases respectively, with 15 bases between them. CDR3 in amino acids: CASEIKGQTEAFF. The CDR3 coding sequence is TGCGCCAGCGAAATTAAGGGGCAGACTGAAGCTTTCTTT. Full variable domain (rest looked up from reference TRBV5-1 and TRBJ1-1): KAGVTQTPRYLIKTRGQQVTLSCSPISGHRSVSWYQQTPGQGLQFLFEYFSETQRNKGNFPGRFSGRQFSNSRSEMNVSTLELGDSALYLCASEIKGQTEAFFGQGTRLTVV.

The genes are TRBV7-9 and TRBJ2-1, with 11 nucleotides matching TRBD1. The CDR3 covers 17 residues. V gave up 5 bases and J gave up 0 bases; unmatched junction bases: 6. CDR1 and CDR2 from the germline V gene are SEHNR and FQNEAQ (reference sequence). CDR3: CASSQPGTGGSYNEQFF. The CDR3 region has the DNA TGTGCCAGCAGCCAACCCGGGACAGGGGGCTCCTACAATGAGCAGTTCTTC.

J is TRBJ2-5 and V is TRBV11-3, with D hard to call. Germline V gene lookup returns CDR1 SGHNT and CDR2 YENEEA. Trimming took off 1 base at V and 5 bases at J, with 11 bases between the two ends. This CDR3 comprises 14 residues. The CDR3 protein is CASSLGRVGETQYF. Written as DNA, the CDR3 is TGTGCCAGCAGCTTAGGACGGGTAGGCGAGACCCAGTACTTC.

This chain links TRBV10-3 with TRBJ1-6; D remains unclear. There are 15 residues in the CDR3. V lost 6 bases and J 5 bases, leaving 14 bases between the germline ends. Germline CDR1 is ENHRY and CDR2 is SYGVKD. The CDR3, as DNA: TGTGCCATCAGCCAGAGTGGCCGAGATAATTCACCCCTCCACTTT. Encoded protein: CAISQSGRDNSPLHF.

The chain carries TRBV6-1 and TRBJ2-1, with 8 bases matching TRBD2. This CDR3 spans 14 amino acids. The J segment lost 5 bases and the V segment lost 7 bases, leaving 7 bases of the junction unmatched. Germline CDR1 reads MNHNS; CDR2 reads SASEGT. The CDR3 loop reads CASIFAGGDNEQFF. CDR3 in DNA: TGTGCCAGCATATTCGCGGGAGGTGACAATGAGCAGTTCTTC.

The chain recombines TRBV11-2 with TRBJ2-5, with D hard to call. Germline-derived CDR1 and CDR2 are SGHAT and FQNNGV. V was pared by 1 base and J by 1 base, with 4 bases between. The CDR3 runs to 13 residues. CDR3 sequence: CASSLGLQETQYF. The CDR3 DNA reads TGTGCCAGCAGCTTAGGGCTCCAAGAGACCCAGTACTTC.

In its sample, this clone was seen once. This rearrangement joins TRBV15 to TRBJ2-1; 10 bases are a match to TRBD1. The V segment lost 5 bases and the J segment 1 base; nucleotides outside the gene matches: 5. The CDR3 runs to 16 residues. From germline, CDR1 is LNHNV and CDR2 YYDKDF (reference sequence). The CDR3 sequence is CATSELGQGSYNEQFF. Here the CDR3 DNA reads TGTGCCACCAGCGAGCTGGGACAGGGGTCCTACAATGAGCAGTTCTTC.

The rearrangement uses TRBV4-1 and TRBJ2-2; 7 bases fit TRBD2. CDR1 is MGHRA and CDR2 is YSYEKL in the germline V gene. The CDR3 consists of 18 residues. After removal of 0 bases from V and 2 bases from J, the junction contained 9 bases not matched to a gene. The CDR3 sequence is CASSQDWEGSLNTGELFF. CDR3 DNA sequence: TGCGCCAGCAGCCAAGATTGGGAGGGGTCCCTCAACACCGGGGAGCTGTTTTTT.